This TCR beta chain was recovered during a study of T-cell memory formation after mild COVID-19. Remarks on this clonotype: Its target is unknown.

Points from the study as a whole: Pre-infection memory already had some responding clones, implying cross-reactive memory joined.

The CDR3 spans 13 residues. V lost 3 bases to trimming and J lost 2 bases, with 7 bases between them. Germline V CDR1 and CDR2: SGHTA, FQGTGA. TCRdb called the 5' RACE reads again in MiXCR, with one record for every CDR3 protein. The sample consists of some 300,000 distinct CDR3 sequences, 20% to 25% of them appearing once. This sequence was found in a man younger than 30 who had mild COVID-19 (a few samples of this study predate the infection). Cell type and time point are not known. Sequenced material: PBMCs or a T cell subset sorted from them (not recorded which). V gene TRBV7-3 combines with J gene TRBJ1-1; D ambiguous. The CDR3 DNA reads TGTGCCAGCAGCTTCACCAGAAACACTGAAGCTTTCTTT. Protein: CASSFTRNTEAFF.